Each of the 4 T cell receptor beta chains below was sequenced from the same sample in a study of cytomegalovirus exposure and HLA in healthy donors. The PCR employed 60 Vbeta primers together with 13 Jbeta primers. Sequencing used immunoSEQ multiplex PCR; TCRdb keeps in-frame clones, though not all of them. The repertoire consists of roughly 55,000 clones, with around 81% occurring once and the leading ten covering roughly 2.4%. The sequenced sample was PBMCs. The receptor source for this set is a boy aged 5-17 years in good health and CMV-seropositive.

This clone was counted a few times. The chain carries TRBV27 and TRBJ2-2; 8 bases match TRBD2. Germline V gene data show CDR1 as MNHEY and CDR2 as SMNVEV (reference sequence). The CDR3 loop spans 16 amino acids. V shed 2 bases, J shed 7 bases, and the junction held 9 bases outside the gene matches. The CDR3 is CASSLMGLGIGGELFF. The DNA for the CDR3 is TGTGCCAGCAGTTTAATGGGACTAGGGATCGGCGGGGAGCTGTTTTTT.

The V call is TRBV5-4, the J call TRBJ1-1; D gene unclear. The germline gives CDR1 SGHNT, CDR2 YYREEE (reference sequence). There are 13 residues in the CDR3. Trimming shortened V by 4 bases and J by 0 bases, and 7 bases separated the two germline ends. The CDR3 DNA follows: TGTGCCAGCAGCCTTACAATGAACACTGAAGCTTTCTTT. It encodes CASSLTMNTEAFF.

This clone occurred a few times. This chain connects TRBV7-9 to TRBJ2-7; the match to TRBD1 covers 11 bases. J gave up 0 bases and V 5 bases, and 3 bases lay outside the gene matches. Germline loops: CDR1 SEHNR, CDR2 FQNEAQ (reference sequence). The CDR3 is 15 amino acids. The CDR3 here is CASSPGTGGSYEQYF. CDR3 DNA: TGTGCCAGCAGCCCAGGGACAGGGGGCTCCTACGAGCAGTACTTC.

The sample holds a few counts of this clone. CDR3 region: CASSTSGYGYTF. DNA for the CDR3: TGTGCCAGCAGTACATCCGGGTATGGCTACACCTTC. The rearrangement links TRBV2 to TRBJ1-2; D gene ambiguous. The germline gives CDR1 SNHLY, CDR2 FYNNEI. This CDR3 contains 12 residues. Deletions cut 5 bases from V and 5 bases from J, with 9 bases between.